This T cell receptor (beta chain) was captured in a study of blood T cell repertoires in COVID-19. For the study at large: Sources were T cells, B-cell-depleted T cells, or PBMCs; the material itself was cDNA or gDNA.

The trim removed 6 bases at V and 0 bases at J, leaving 4 bases unmatched. This CDR3 is built from 16 residues. The V gene's germline CDR1 is ENHRY and CDR2 SYGVKD. Enrolled through a virtual design, the participants were between roughly 18 and 95 years of age and came from 24 US areas. The recovered donors of Cohort 3 showed two negative PCRs, clearance, or symptom resolution. In the authors' methods: Amplification from reference gene primers served as the basis for estimated nucleated cell counts. Assay used: immunoSEQ multiplex PCR; TCRdb lists only in-frame clones, some missing. V, J and clone size are those of that table, while D and trimming were read from the DNA. The sample includes 150,000 to 200,000 clones, 75% to 85% of them seen just once.

The chain employs TRBV10-3 and TRBJ2-7; 14 nucleotides line up with TRBD2. Sequenced sample: PBMCs or T cells enriched from blood (not recorded which). The clonotype was recovered from a woman aged 55 to 70 who had recovered from COVID-19. The CDR3 region is CAIRRTSGGSSYEQYF. The CDR3 DNA sequence: TGTGCCATCAGGAGGACTAGCGGGGGGAGCTCCTACGAGCAGTACTTC.